This T cell receptor (beta chain) emerged from a study of T-cell reconstitution after alpha-beta-depleted transplantation in children. Study observations and caveats: Alpha-beta T cells present about two months after transplant were reported to originate from several hundred expanded graft clones.

Construction of the TCRbeta library involved unique molecular identifiers. Each CDR3 protein gets one entry after TCRdb re-called the PCR reads with MiXCR. Of 500,000 to 650,000 distinct CDR3 sequences listed, 11% were seen once; the top ten hold 12% to 15%. Note on this clonotype: Its specificity is not known.

Germline CDR1 and CDR2: SGHTA and FQGTGA. The CDR3 is made up of 15 amino acids. Trimming removed 5 bases from V and 8 bases from J; junction bases left unmatched: 7. The sequencing here drew on PBMCs, mostly from graft donor cells, taken 180 days after TCRalphabeta/CD19-depleted stem cell transplant. The chain uses TRBV7-3 and TRBJ2-1; 12 bases fit TRBD2. This sequence originates from a female patient under 10 years old who had a stem cell transplant for aplastic anemia, so the T cells may come from the graft donor. CDR3: CASSRGTSGWHEQFF. CDR3 sequence (DNA): TGTGCCAGCAGCCGAGGGACTAGCGGGTGGCATGAGCAGTTCTTC.